The 22 T cell receptor beta chains below come from one sample, sequenced in a study of response to subunit inactivated influenza vaccine. In TCRdb, the RT-PCR reads were re-called with MiXCR into one record per CDR3 protein. The data contain 400,000 to 550,000 distinct CDR3 sequences, roughly 25% of them singletons. The input for sequencing was CD4+ T cells sorted from PBMCs, taken roughly 5 days after vaccination. The receptor set was obtained from a man in his forties or fifties who received an inactivated influenza vaccine.

This clonotype has a handful of counts. The chain employs TRBV30 and TRBJ2-1; 7 bases agree with TRBD1. This CDR3 spans 16 amino acids. Trimming took 3 bases from V and 0 from J; bases not matched to a gene: 8. Germline-derived CDR1 and CDR2 are GTSNPN and SVGIG (reference sequence). The CDR3 region is CAWRRLQGDSYNEQFF. CDR3 DNA sequence: TGTGCCTGGAGACGACTTCAGGGGGACTCCTACAATGAGCAGTTCTTC.

The chain combines TRBV24-1 with TRBJ2-1; D ambiguous. Germline V CDR1 and CDR2: KGHDR, SFDVKD. The V end was cut by 2 bases, the J end by 0 bases, with 10 bases between. The CDR3 covers 16 residues. In DNA form, the CDR3 reads TGTGCCACCAGTGATTCATTCCCCGGCTCCTACAATGAGCAGTTCTTC. Its translation: CATSDSFPGSYNEQFF.

This clonotype has a handful of counts. The chain uses TRBV11-1 and TRBJ2-7; 8 bases line up with TRBD1. Germline V gene sequence: CDR1 SGHAT, CDR2 FQDESV (reference sequence). Trimming removed 5 bases from V and 2 bases from J; junction bases left unmatched: 5. This CDR3 has 14 residues. The CDR3 DNA is TGTGCCAGCAGCGTGCGGACAGGGACCTACGAGCAGTACTTC. Protein: CASSVRTGTYEQYF.

This clonotype was seen repeatedly, ten times or more. The chain uses TRBV3-1 and TRBJ1-4; D gene unclear. Per the germline V gene, CDR1 is LGHDT and CDR2 is YNNKEL (reference sequence). Trimming removed 1 base from V and 0 bases from J, with 6 bases in between. This CDR3 contains 15 residues. CDR3 DNA sequence: TGTGCCAGCAGCCAAGGAGCGGCAACTAATGAAAAACTGTTTTTT. Translating it yields CASSQGAATNEKLFF. The full variable domain, rest sourced from reference TRBV3-1 and TRBJ1-4, is DTAVSQTPKYLVTQMGNDKSIKCEQNLGHDTMYWYKQDSKKFLKIMFSYNNKELIINETVPNRFSPKSPDKAHLNLHINSLELGDSAVYFCASSQGAATNEKLFFGSGTQLSVL.

The rearrangement joins TRBV10-2 to TRBJ1-2; D is possibly TRBD1 (5 bases). Looked up from germline, CDR1 is WSHSY and CDR2 is SAAADI. V lost 2 bases, J lost 8 bases, and 15 bases lay in between. This CDR3 is built from 14 residues. CDR3 amino acids: CASSEVGGVYGYTF. The DNA for the CDR3 is TGCGCCAGCAGTGAGGTTGGAGGGGTATACGGCTACACCTTC.

The gene calls are TRBV29-1 and TRBJ2-7, with 8 bases lining up with TRBD1. The germline V gene has CDR1 SQVTM and CDR2 ANQGSEA. The CDR3 contains 15 residues. Trimming cost V 3 bases and J 2 bases; bases outside gene matches: 9. CDR3: CSVESVTGAPYEQYF. CDR3 sequence (DNA): TGCAGCGTTGAGTCAGTGACAGGGGCCCCCTACGAGCAGTACTTC.

This clonotype has a handful of counts. The chain combines TRBV10-3 with TRBJ1-6; D uncertain. Germline lookup yields CDR1 ENHRY and CDR2 SYGVKD. The V and J ends lost 6 bases and 0 bases respectively, with 9 bases between them. The CDR3 consists of 15 residues. CDR3 amino acids: CAIRTDGSYNSPLHF. In DNA form, the CDR3 reads TGTGCCATCAGGACGGACGGCTCCTATAATTCACCCCTCCACTTT.

This clonotype was found a few times. This sequence joins TRBV20-1 and TRBJ2-1; the match to TRBD2 covers 9 bases. This CDR3 has 13 amino acids. The germline V gene has CDR1 DFQATT and CDR2 SNEGSKA (reference sequence). With 4 bases clipped from V and 8 bases from J, the junction kept 6 bases outside the gene matches. This chain's CDR3 is CSAKLAGIYEQFF. The CDR3 DNA is TGCAGTGCTAAACTAGCGGGTATATATGAGCAGTTCTTC.

In this sample, this clonotype turned up once. The chain couples TRBV24-1 to TRBJ1-2; D remains unclear. Germline-derived CDR1 and CDR2 are KGHDR and SFDVKD. The CDR3 sequence is 14 residues long. V was cut by 4 bases and J by 2 bases, with 10 bases left in between. In DNA form, the CDR3 reads TGTGCCACCAGTGACCGTACAGTGAACTATGGCTACACCTTC. The encoded protein is CATSDRTVNYGYTF.

This clonotype was found a few times. The rearrangement links TRBV7-8 to TRBJ1-1; D is unclear. Germline V gene data show CDR1 as SGHVS and CDR2 as FQNEAQ. Deletions cut 0 bases from V and 5 bases from J, with 10 bases between. The CDR3 is 14 amino acids. CDR3: CASSLAPDFTEAFF. The CDR3 region has the DNA TGTGCCAGCAGCTTAGCACCGGATTTTACTGAAGCTTTCTTT.

V and J are TRBV20-1 and TRBJ2-7; 7 nucleotides line up with TRBD1. V was clipped by 2 bases and J by 4 bases; unmatched bases: 2. The length of the CDR3 is 12 residues. The germline CDR1 and CDR2 sequences are DFQATT and SNEGSKA (reference sequence). The CDR3 DNA is TGCAGTGCTAGACAGGGGGAGTACGAGCAGTACTTC. This encodes CSARQGEYEQYF.

This clonotype occurred a few times. The rearrangement links TRBV6-1 to TRBJ1-1, with D hard to call. Trimming removed 8 bases at V and 0 bases at J, with 10 bases between. The CDR3 is 13 amino acids. The V gene's germline CDR1 is MNHNS and CDR2 SASEGT. The CDR3 coding sequence is TGTGCCAGCCACGGCGGGGTGAACACTGAAGCTTTCTTT. It is translated as CASHGGVNTEAFF.

This clonotype was detected a few times. The chain combines TRBV7-2 with TRBJ2-2; 12 bases fit TRBD2. Per germline, CDR1 SGHTA and CDR2 FQGNSA. Trimming cost V 6 bases and J 5 bases; bases outside gene matches: 7. This CDR3 spans 16 amino acids. The CDR3 nucleotides are TGTGCCAGCAGGACTAGCGGGAGATCCCATACCGGGGAGCTGTTTTTT. This encodes CASRTSGRSHTGELFF.

This chain connects TRBV20-1 to TRBJ2-1; TRBD1 might be the D (5 bases). The CDR3 covers 16 residues. Germline V CDR1 and CDR2: DFQATT, SNEGSKA (reference sequence). V was shortened by 0 bases and J by 4 bases, with 16 bases between the two germline ends. CDR3 sequence: CSARELGRVGYNEQFF. In DNA form, the CDR3 reads TGCAGTGCTAGAGAACTGGGGCGAGTAGGGTACAATGAGCAGTTCTTC.

This clonotype was detected only a few times. This chain links TRBV3-1 with TRBJ2-7; TRBD2 matches at 7 bases. Per the germline V gene, CDR1 is LGHDT and CDR2 is YNNKEL (reference sequence). This CDR3 spans 14 amino acids. The V and J ends lost 0 bases and 12 bases, in that order; junction bases with no gene match: 11. CDR3 residues: CASSQDTTSRRVYF. In DNA, the CDR3 is TGTGCCAGCAGCCAAGATACGACTAGCAGGAGGGTGTACTTC.

This clonotype was recorded a few times. The V gene is TRBV11-2, the J gene TRBJ2-3, with 12 nucleotides matching TRBD2. CDR3 length: 13 amino acids. The germline CDR1 and CDR2 sequences are SGHAT and FQNNGV. The V segment lost 0 bases and the J segment 13 bases; nucleotides outside the gene matches: 2. The CDR3 coding sequence is TGTGCCAGCAGCTTAGACCCTAGCGGGGGGGAGTATTTT. Encoded protein: CASSLDPSGGEYF.

This clonotype appeared a few times. The germline gene is not matched at one end of the junction; a read error may be the cause. V is TRBV11-2 and J is TRBJ2-7; TRBD2 matches 11 bases. CDR1 SGHAT and CDR2 FQNNGV come from the germline V gene. The CDR3 sequence is 14 residues long. The CDR3 protein is CASSLILAGGTHCF. CDR3 nucleotides: TGTGCCAGCAGCTTGATTCTAGCGGGAGGCACCCACTGCTTC.

This clonotype has more than one count but fewer than ten. The chain employs TRBV29-1 and TRBJ1-1; D not certain. Germline lookup yields CDR1 SQVTM and CDR2 ANQGSEA. The length of the CDR3 is 13 residues. V gave up 0 bases and J gave up 12 bases, with 17 bases separating them. The CDR3 reads CSVEDARRFETFF. The CDR3 bases are TGCAGCGTTGAAGATGCGAGACGTTTTGAGACTTTCTTT.

The table lists this clonotype with a few counts. The CDR3 protein is CASRKDRRSTTQQSASNNQPQHF. In DNA, the CDR3 is TGTGCCAGCAGGAAGGACAGGCGTTCGACTACCCAGCAATCAGCCTCTAACAATCAGCCCCAGCATTTT. The rearrangement links TRBV25-1 to TRBJ1-5; 7 nucleotides align to TRBD1. The CDR3 covers 23 residues. V was pared by 6 bases and J by 3 bases, with 32 bases of the junction left unmatched. Germline assignment: CDR1 MGHDK and CDR2 SYGVNS.

This clonotype was found many times. The V gene is TRBV7-9, the J gene TRBJ2-7; no clear D gene. The CDR3 is made up of 14 amino acids. Trimming removed 3 bases at V and 0 bases at J, with 9 bases between. CDR1 SEHNR and CDR2 FQNEAQ come from the germline V gene (reference sequence). CDR3 nucleotide sequence: TGTGCCAGCAGCTTTGACAAGAGCTCCTACGAGCAGTACTTC. This encodes CASSFDKSSYEQYF.

The chain joins TRBV28 to TRBJ2-5; possible D gene TRBD2, 6 bases. The CDR3 totals 15 residues. Germline V lookup: CDR1 MDHEN, CDR2 SYDVKM. Trimming cost V 3 bases and J 5 bases, with 16 bases left between them. The CDR3, as DNA: TGTGCCAGCAGTTTCGGACTGGGAGGAGCGGAGACCCAGTACTTC. It specifies CASSFGLGGAETQYF.

The chain recombines TRBV20-1 with TRBJ2-7; D uncertain. The CDR3 has 14 residues. V lost 0 bases, J lost 0 bases, and 9 bases lay in between. CDR1 is DFQATT, CDR2 SNEGSKA, per germline (reference sequence). For the CDR3, the DNA is TGCAGTGCTAGAGACGGCTTTGACTCCTACGAGCAGTACTTC. The encoded protein is CSARDGFDSYEQYF.